This T cell receptor (beta chain) originates from a study of OX40 agonist ivuxolimab in advanced cancers. In its sample, this clone was seen once. The CDR3 is made up of 15 amino acids. The germline V gene encodes CDR1 LNHNV and CDR2 YYDKDF (reference sequence). The junction had 1 base not matched to a gene; V was cut back by 1 base and J by 2 bases. TCRdb's table, derived via immunoSEQ multiplex PCR, lists solely in-frame clones and lacks some. The data show 40,000 or so clones, about 78% seen once. V and J are TRBV15 and TRBJ2-7; 11 bases align to TRBD1. Source: CD4+ or CD8+ T cells sorted from blood, taken in a trial of the OX40 agonist ivuxolimab. This sequence originates from an adult with an advanced solid tumor such as melanoma, head and neck, liver or kidney cancer. CDR3 bases: TGTGCCACCAGCAGAGGGACAGGGGGCCCCTACGAGCAGTACTTC. It encodes CATSRGTGGPYEQYF.